Below, 9 T cell receptor beta chains from the same sample are listed, as sequenced in a study of OX40 agonist ivuxolimab in advanced cancers. TCRdb keeps only in-frame clones here, not all; method: immunoSEQ multiplex PCR. The data hold about 61,000 clones, with about 86% observed a single time. The sequenced sample was CD4+ or CD8+ T cells sorted from blood, obtained in a trial of the OX40 agonist ivuxolimab. The origin of the receptors is an adult with an advanced solid tumor such as melanoma, head and neck, liver or kidney cancer.

V and J are TRBV11-3 and TRBJ2-3, with D possibly TRBD2 on 6 matching bases. V was clipped by 1 base and J by 6 bases, with 14 bases between them. There are 15 residues in the CDR3. The germline V gene has CDR1 SGHNT and CDR2 YENEEA. The CDR3: CASSLGVGRSDTQYF. The CDR3 DNA reads as TGTGCCAGCAGCTTAGGTGTCGGGAGATCCGATACGCAGTATTTT.

The chain uses TRBV6-5 and TRBJ1-2; D not certain. Trimming took off 6 bases at V and 9 bases at J, with 20 bases between the two ends. CDR3 length: 14 residues. Germline V gene data show CDR1 as MNHEY and CDR2 as SVGAGI. CDR3 nucleotides: TGTGCCAGCAGCCCCGGCCCTGTTAGGACCAGCTACACCTTC. Translated: CASSPGPVRTSYTF.

This rearrangement joins TRBV6-1 to TRBJ1-2; maybe TRBD1 (5 bases). CDR1 and CDR2 (germline): MNHNS, SASEGT. CDR3 length equals 15 residues. Trimming removed 3 bases from V and 4 bases from J, with 15 bases in between. In nucleotides, the CDR3 is TGTGCCAGCAGTGAGCCCAGGGAGGGGAGCTATGGCTACACCTTC. It codes for CASSEPREGSYGYTF.

The J gene is TRBJ1-1, the V gene TRBV19; possibly TRBD1 for D (5 bases). Between the trimmed V and J ends, which lost 7 bases and 1 base, there was a span of 19 bases. The length of the CDR3 is 16 residues. The germline CDR1 and CDR2 sequences are LNHDA and SQIVND (reference sequence). CDR3 in amino acids: CASNPRGAAWNTEAFF. The CDR3 nucleotides are TGTGCCAGTAATCCAAGGGGCGCAGCATGGAACACTGAAGCTTTCTTT.

The chain combines TRBV13 with TRBJ2-1, with D tentatively TRBD1 or TRBD2 (6 bases each). The CDR3 totals 15 residues. Per the germline V gene, CDR1 is PRHDT and CDR2 is FYEKMQ (reference sequence). V was clipped by 0 bases and J by 7 bases, with 13 bases between them. The CDR3 protein is CASSLGTGARNEQFF. For the CDR3, the DNA is TGTGCCAGCAGCTTAGGGACGGGGGCTCGGAATGAGCAGTTCTTC.

V is TRBV18 and J is TRBJ1-3; 10 nucleotides align to TRBD1. With V trimmed by 6 bases and J by 6 bases, 5 bases remained unmatched. The CDR3 covers 14 residues. Germline CDR1 KGHSH, CDR2 LQKENI. CDR3: CASSRDRGLNTIYF. The CDR3, as DNA: TGTGCCAGCTCGCGGGACAGGGGTTTAAACACCATATATTTT.

V and J are TRBV4-2 and TRBJ1-4; the D gene is possibly TRBD1 (6 bases). The V gene's germline CDR1 is LGHNA and CDR2 YNFKEQ. The CDR3 is 12 amino acids. With 0 bases removed from V and 10 bases from J, the gap between germline ends came to 6 bases. This chain's CDR3 is CASSQDRGKLFF. For the CDR3, the DNA is TGTGCCAGCAGCCAAGACAGGGGAAAACTGTTTTTT.

The chain uses TRBV4-1 and TRBJ2-1; D is possibly TRBD1 or TRBD2 (6 bases each). This CDR3 region has 16 residues. Trimming took off 2 bases at V and 3 bases at J, with 14 bases between the two ends. Per the germline V gene, CDR1 is MGHRA and CDR2 is YSYEKL. In DNA, the CDR3 is TGCGCCAGCAGCCAATCGGAGGGGGGCTTCTACAATGAGCAGTTCTTC. Its protein product is CASSQSEGGFYNEQFF.

The J gene is TRBJ2-1, the V gene TRBV1; the table's D call of TRBD2 was not tested on the DNA. TRBV1 is annotated as a pseudogene. CDR3 length: 14 residues. The CDR3 DNA reads TGCACCAGCATCCGACTAGCCACCGCCAATGAGCAGTTCTTC. Translation gives CTSIRLATANEQFF.